These 5 T cell receptor beta chains were sequenced from one sample in a study of graft-versus-host responses after intestinal transplantation. The antigens of these receptors remain unknown. Libraries were prepared by immunoSEQ multiplex PCR; TCRdb keeps only in-frame clonotypes and omits some of them. The data hold 70,000 to 95,000 clones, with over 80% observed a single time. The input for sequencing was unstimulated CD8+ T cells sorted from spleen or lymph node cells, taken before transplant. These receptors were collected from a human donor who was the organ donor for an intestinal transplant.

The CDR3 DNA is TGTGCCAGCAGCTTCCCGCGCTACGAGCAGTACTTC. This encodes CASSFPRYEQYF. The chain uses TRBV7-8 and TRBJ2-7; D gene unclear. The CDR3 consists of 12 residues. V lost 3 bases, J lost 3 bases, and 6 bases lay in between. Germline V gives CDR1 SGHVS, CDR2 FQNEAQ.

The chain employs TRBV20-1 and TRBJ1-1; tentative D call: TRBD1 (6 bases). The CDR3 has 11 residues. V was clipped by 0 bases and J by 8 bases, with 7 bases between them. The germline V gene encodes CDR1 DFQATT and CDR2 SNEGSKA (reference sequence). The CDR3 protein is CSAREDSEAFF. The CDR3 bases are TGCAGTGCTAGAGAGGACAGCGAAGCTTTCTTT.

The chain recombines TRBV5-4 with TRBJ2-5, with 13 bases fitting TRBD2. The ends lost 4 bases at V and 4 bases at J; junction bases unmatched: 7. CDR1 SGHNT and CDR2 YYREEE come from the germline V gene (reference sequence). This CDR3 is 16 amino acids long. The CDR3 loop reads CASSQGLAGVSETQYF. In nucleotides, the CDR3 is TGTGCCAGCAGCCAAGGACTAGCGGGAGTTTCAGAGACCCAGTACTTC.

This clone appeared a single time. V gene TRBV27 combines with J gene TRBJ2-2; D is perhaps TRBD1 (6 bases). Trimming shortened V by 5 bases and J by 1 base, and 11 bases separated the two germline ends. The germline V gene encodes CDR1 MNHEY and CDR2 SMNVEV (reference sequence). The CDR3 is 15 residues long. This chain's CDR3 is CASSPWTENTGELFF. For the CDR3, the DNA is TGTGCCAGCAGTCCATGGACAGAGAACACCGGGGAGCTGTTTTTT.

This clone came up once. At one boundary the junction diverges from the germline segment, which might be a read error. The J gene is TRBJ1-1, the V gene TRBV7-8; a weak D match, TRBD1 (6 bases). CDR3 length: 16 residues. CDR1 and CDR2 from the germline V gene are SGHVS and FQNEAQ. CDR3 region: CASSLGGRGGGTEAFF. CDR3 sequence (DNA): TGTGCCAGCAGTTTAGGGGGGCGCGGGGGGGGCACTGAAGCTTTCTTT.